What follows describes a single TCR beta chain. By how much of the sample it makes up, this clonotype is large (0.1 to 1%). It has no known antigen specificity. No much larger clonotype is one base removed from it; base qualities were not supplied. The library relied on 5' RACE. Reads for this sample came from a NextSeq 500. To allow correction of PCR and sequencing errors, the TCR library protocol tagged every TCR cDNA molecule with a unique molecular identifier. Per the source publication's procedure: Decombinator tools were used for TCR identification, UMI-based error correction and CDR3 extraction. Expanded TCRs were defined as those above a frequency of 2 per 1,000, corresponding to the top 1% of the tumor frequency distribution. Renyi diversity was computed with the R vegan package after each repertoire had been subsampled 100 times to 5,000 TCRs. To build CDR3 similarity networks, amino acid triplet string-kernel similarity was used, and CDR3s were connected when their pairwise similarity was above 0.82. TCRdb reran the public reads through fastp at Q25 and MiXCR, keeping productive beta chains. Each entry merges the rows of one CDR3 protein and shows their most common DNA and genes. The V and J calls were not made by the authors but by TCRdb's processing. The sample data list some 12,000 distinct CDR3 sequences, and around a tenth of these were observed just once. The ten biggest clones cover about 34% of the sample.

This sample was taken from a study of spatial heterogeneity in lung cancer (dated by TCRdb to the late 2010s). For context, the study as a whole: Donors were 72 patients with early-stage, untreated non-small cell lung cancer from the lung TRACERx cohort. In the raw uncorrected reads, each unique combination of TCR and UMI appeared more than ten times on average. Follow-up PBMC samples were sequenced whenever the samples were available, and the median time to follow-up was about 25 months after resection. Both alpha and beta chains were TCR-sequenced in roughly 200 tumor regions, fewer than 80 matched nontumor lung samples and more than 50 PBMC samples obtained at surgery. More beta-chain than alpha-chain transcripts were consistently detected, likely reflecting higher beta-chain transcript abundance. In non-small cell lung cancer, the study quantitatively compared TCR alpha and beta repertoires across several tumor regions, matched nontumor lung, and blood. TCR repertoire features were related to nonsynonymous mutation counts determined by whole-exome sequencing of tumor tissue. What the study reported, not specific to this receptor: Ubiquitous expanded tumor TCRs showed up in blood more often at tumor resection than at routine follow-up. Comparisons of baseline and follow-up blood repertoires included only 15 or so patients. Additional single-cell paired TCR alpha and beta sequencing was considered necessary to confirm, at a functional level, the hypothesis that regional TCRs recognize regional mutations.

Sample time point, as interpreted from the label and publication: blood at routine non-recurrence follow-up after resection. Whole RNA extracted from tumor and nontumor lung tissue, or from cryopreserved PBMC samples, was used for TCR sequencing without cell sorting. Only patients for whom sufficient RNA was available from at least two tumor regions were selected for TCR sequencing. The CDR3, from cysteine to phenylalanine, totals 15 residues. The only DNA kept is the CDR3, 45 bases in frame from the first base. The CDR1 and CDR2 encoded by the germline V gene are MDHEN and SYDVKM. V is shortened by 5 bases, J by 0 bases, and the region joining them spans 11 bases.

This receptor was obtained from a female donor with early-stage non-small cell lung cancer. In this chain, TRBV28 is recombined with TRBJ1-3, and TRBD1 may be the D gene, going by 5 matching bases. Sequencing used PBMCs, obtained at follow-up. The DNA reads as follows: TGTGCCAGCAGTCGAGACAGCAGCTCTGGAAACACCATATATTTT. Its protein product is CASSRDSSSGNTIYF.